This T cell receptor beta chain was identified in a study of spatial heterogeneity in lung cancer. In the study overall: Where available, sequencing covered follow-up PBMC samples, taken at a median of around two years after resection.

The V end lost 1 base, the J end lost 9 bases, and 7 bases lay between the germline ends. CDR1 and CDR2 (germline): MGHRA, YSYEKL. This CDR3 contains 12 residues. Each TCR cDNA molecule bore a unique molecular identifier. Each CDR3 protein gets one entry after TCRdb re-called the 5' RACE reads with MiXCR. In the table there are over 45,000 distinct CDR3 sequences, about an eighth of which are singletons. As for time point: blood at routine non-recurrence follow-up after resection. The study sequenced unsorted whole RNA from tumor, nontumor lung or frozen PBMC. Here the sequenced sample was PBMCs, taken at follow-up. The gene calls are TRBV4-1 and TRBJ2-1; D not certain. This receptor was obtained from a male donor with early-stage non-small cell lung cancer. CDR3 in amino acids: CASSQVKGEQFF. CDR3 sequence (DNA): TGCGCCAGCAGCCAAGTTAAGGGTGAGCAGTTCTTC.